One and the same sample provided the 16 T cell receptor beta chains below, sequenced in a study of cytomegalovirus exposure and HLA in healthy donors. In the PCR, 60 Vbeta and 13 Jbeta primers were used. The assay was immunoSEQ multiplex PCR, and TCRdb's table has in-frame clones only and misses some. Here the sample spans 60,000 to 80,000 clones, less than 85% being singletons. Sequenced sample: PBMCs. Receptors were obtained from a woman under 40 in good health and CMV-seronegative.

This rearrangement joins TRBV6-5 to TRBJ2-3; a possible D gene is TRBD2 (6 bases). This CDR3 region has 16 residues. Trimming stripped 0 bases from V and 5 bases from J, with 15 bases between. The germline V gene has CDR1 MNHEY and CDR2 SVGAGI. The CDR3 reads CASSYSLNPGVDTQYF. CDR3 in DNA: TGTGCCAGCAGTTACTCGCTGAATCCGGGGGTAGATACGCAGTATTTT.

The V and J genes are TRBV6-5 and TRBJ2-7, with no clear D. Germline CDR1 MNHEY, CDR2 SVGAGI. The CDR3 is made up of 14 amino acids. Trimming removed 0 bases at V and 7 bases at J, with 13 bases between. The CDR3 region is CASSYSAARREQYF. CDR3 coding DNA: TGTGCCAGCAGTTACTCTGCGGCCCGACGGGAGCAGTACTTC.

This chain uses TRBV14 with TRBJ2-1; TRBD2 aligns across 7 bases. The CDR3 runs to 15 residues. Germline CDR1 reads SGHDN; CDR2 reads FVKESK. J gave up 2 bases and V 4 bases, and 5 bases lay outside the gene matches. CDR3 sequence: CASSPLAAAYNEQFF. In DNA form, the CDR3 reads TGTGCCAGCAGCCCTCTAGCGGCAGCCTACAATGAGCAGTTCTTC.

This clone has a handful of counts. The CDR3 region has the DNA TGTGCCACTCGGGACTGGGCCTACACAGATACGCAGTATTTT. Translating it yields CATRDWAYTDTQYF. V is TRBV6-5 and J is TRBJ2-3; weak D call: TRBD2 (6 bases). V was shortened by 10 bases and J by 2 bases, with 16 bases between the two germline ends. Germline V gene sequence: CDR1 MNHEY, CDR2 SVGAGI. The CDR3 runs 14 residues.

This clone was detected only a few times. The chain is built from TRBV19 and TRBJ1-2; 7 nucleotides align to TRBD1. The germline gives CDR1 LNHDA, CDR2 SQIVND (reference sequence). CDR3 length equals 13 residues. J was trimmed by 4 bases and V by 8 bases; bases with no gene match: 7. The CDR3 DNA follows: TGTGCCAGTGATTACAGGGGTACCTATGGCTACACCTTC. It specifies CASDYRGTYGYTF.

The chain is built from TRBV28 and TRBJ2-7; 11 nucleotides align to TRBD2. In germline, CDR1 is MDHEN, CDR2 SYDVKM. Trimming cost V 5 bases and J 3 bases; bases outside gene matches: 6. The CDR3 runs 15 residues. CDR3 sequence: CASSGGLAVNYEQYV. The CDR3 DNA follows: TGTGCCAGCAGTGGGGGACTAGCGGTCAACTACGAGCAGTACGTC.

In the case of this clone: At one boundary the junction diverges from the germline segment, which might be a read error. This chain joins TRBV7-9 and TRBJ2-1, with D perhaps matching TRBD2 (5 bases). From germline, CDR1 is SEHNR and CDR2 FQNEAQ (reference sequence). This CDR3 spans 17 amino acids. The CDR3 region is CSSSPPYTLREYNEQFF. CDR3 DNA: TGTTCCAGCAGCCCCCCTTACACACTACGGGAATACAATGAGCAGTTCTTC.

The rearrangement links TRBV9 to TRBJ2-5, with TRBD1 matching over 7 bases. J lost 6 bases, V lost 3 bases, and 8 bases had no gene match. Germline CDR1 is SGDLS and CDR2 is YYNGEE. This CDR3 has 14 amino acids. The CDR3 bases are TGTGCCAGCAGCGCCGGACAGGCTAGGAAGACCCAGTACTTC. This gives the protein CASSAGQARKTQYF. The whole variable domain, remainder taken from reference TRBV9 and TRBJ2-5, is DSGVTQTPKHLITATGQRVTLRCSPRSGDLSVYWYQQSLDQGLQFLIQYYNGEERAKGNILERFSAQQFPDLHSELNLSSLELGDSALYFCASSAGQARKTQYFGPGTRLLVL.

This sequence joins TRBV13 and TRBJ2-3; no clear D gene. Per the germline V gene, CDR1 is PRHDT and CDR2 is FYEKMQ (reference sequence). CDR3 length equals 16 residues. V dropped 1 base and J dropped 0 bases, with 11 bases sitting between them. CDR3 in amino acids: CASSLVPAYSTDTQYF. The CDR3 DNA reads TGTGCCAGCAGCTTAGTCCCAGCGTATAGCACAGATACGCAGTATTTT.

The chain has TRBV28 and TRBJ2-5; D is unclear. V was pared by 5 bases and J by 5 bases, with 15 bases between. The CDR3 totals 14 residues. Germline assignment: CDR1 MDHEN and CDR2 SYDVKM. The CDR3 nucleotides read TGTGCCAGCAGTCGACACCCTCAGCAGGAGACCCAGTACTTC. Amino acids: CASSRHPQQETQYF.

The chain employs TRBV7-9 and TRBJ2-7; the D gene is possibly TRBD1 (5 bases). Trimming pared 2 bases from V and 5 bases from J, leaving 7 bases between. There are 12 residues in the CDR3. CDR1 is SEHNR, CDR2 FQNEAQ, per germline (reference sequence). The CDR3 is CASSLWGNEQYF. CDR3 coding DNA: TGTGCCAGCAGCTTATGGGGCAACGAGCAGTACTTC.

V usage is TRBV5-1 and J usage is TRBJ2-2; 7 bases fit TRBD2. V lost 8 bases to trimming and J lost 0 bases; unmatched junction nucleotides: 10. Per germline, CDR1 SGHRS and CDR2 YFSETQ. CDR3 length: 16 amino acids. The CDR3 coding sequence is TGCGCCAGTTTCCAATCTAGCGGCGCGAACACCGGGGAGCTGTTTTTT. This sequence encodes CASFQSSGANTGELFF.

V and J are TRBV7-2 and TRBJ1-1; 9 nucleotides align to TRBD1. Unmatched junction bases numbered 5, after V lost 7 bases and J lost 2 bases. CDR1 is SGHTA, CDR2 FQGNSA, per germline. The CDR3 is made up of 14 amino acids. For the CDR3, the DNA is TGTGCCAGCACCACACAGGGGGCCAACACTGAAGCTTTCTTT. Residues: CASTTQGANTEAFF.

The chain carries TRBV27 and TRBJ2-3, with 12 bases matching TRBD2. The CDR3 totals 16 residues. CDR1 and CDR2 from the germline V gene are MNHEY and SMNVEV (reference sequence). J gave up 3 bases and V 6 bases, and 7 bases lay outside the gene matches. The CDR3 DNA reads as TGTGCCAGCAGCTCCCGACTAGCGGGAGCGACAGATACGCAGTATTTT. Its translation: CASSSRLAGATDTQYF.

This chain joins TRBV10-3 and TRBJ2-2; D remains ambiguous. The V gene lost 2 bases and the J gene lost 7 bases, with 11 bases spanning the gap. Per the germline V gene, CDR1 is ENHRY and CDR2 is SYGVKD. The CDR3 has 14 amino acids. In nucleotides, the CDR3 is TGTGCCATCAGTGAGGCGGCAAGGCTCGGGGAGCTGTTTTTT. This translates into CAISEAARLGELFF.

On this clone itself: Compared with germline, one end of the junction differs, possibly owing to a read error. The chain links TRBV11-2 to TRBJ2-1; D is perhaps TRBD2 (6 bases). Germline lookup yields CDR1 SGHAT and CDR2 FQNNGV. The CDR3 spans 16 residues. Written as DNA, the CDR3 is TGTGCCAGCAGCTTAGATACTGCGGGGTATCTCAATGGGCAGTTCTTC. This codes for CASSLDTAGYLNGQFF.